One sample yielded the 23 T cell receptor beta chains listed below, sequenced in a study of blood T cells in healthy people across ages. The second PCR ran about 6 to 11 cycles with a sample-barcoded 5' primer and J-beta primers. MiXCR, run by TCRdb on the 5' RACE reads, gives a single entry per CDR3 protein. The table shows over 1,200,000 distinct CDR3 sequences, with roughly 64% occurring only once. Material: blood. Receptor source: a man aged 18 to 30 in good health.

The chain recombines TRBV7-2 with TRBJ2-1; D might be TRBD1 (6 bases). V was clipped by 4 bases and J by 9 bases, with 22 bases between them. The germline gives CDR1 SGHTA, CDR2 FQGNSA. This CDR3 comprises 16 residues. The CDR3: CASSSPLGQGWSEQFF. The CDR3 DNA is TGTGCCAGCAGCTCCCCCCTTGGGCAGGGGTGGAGTGAGCAGTTCTTC. The variable domain in full, completed from reference TRBV7-2 and TRBJ2-1, reads GAGVSQSPSNKVTEKGKDVELRCDPISGHTALYWYRQSLGQGLEFLIYFQGNSAPDKSGLPSDRFSAERTGGSVSTLTIQRTQQEDSAVYLCASSSPLGQGWSEQFFGPGTRLTVL.

This sequence joins TRBV5-5 and TRBJ1-2, with D maybe TRBD1 (6 bases). The V and J ends lost 1 base and 5 bases respectively, with 15 bases between them. Germline CDR1 and CDR2: SGHKS and YYEKEE (reference sequence). The CDR3 sequence is 15 residues long. The chain's CDR3 is CASSLLRTADYGYTF. The CDR3 DNA reads as TGTGCCAGCAGCTTGCTCAGGACAGCAGATTATGGCTACACCTTC.

This sequence joins TRBV20-1 and TRBJ2-5; the D gene could be TRBD1 or TRBD2 (5 bases each). Near its end, the DNA agrees better with TRBJ2-7, so the J call may be wrong. CDR1 is DFQATT, CDR2 SNEGSKA, per germline (reference sequence). The CDR3 is 20 residues long. The DNA for the CDR3 is TGCAGTGCTAGAGATATCCGCCGTCAGGTTAGTCCACGGAAGGGACGCGAGCAGTACTTC. This encodes CSARDIRRQVSPRKGREQYF.

V is TRBV4-2 and J is TRBJ2-7; D perhaps matches TRBD2 (6 bases). CDR3 size: 14 residues. Germline CDR1 reads LGHNA; CDR2 reads YNFKEQ. The V gene lost 4 bases and the J gene lost 3 bases, with 13 bases spanning the gap. CDR3 coding DNA: TGTGCCAGCAGCCCCGGAGGGTTTAGCTACGAGCAGTACTTC. Its translation is CASSPGGFSYEQYF.

Only a few counts were recorded for this clonotype. The chain employs TRBV7-8 and TRBJ2-7; D might be TRBD1 or TRBD2, each matching 6 bases. The CDR3 runs 16 residues. V was cut by 5 bases and J by 4 bases, with 21 bases left in between. Germline CDR1 reads SGHVS; CDR2 reads FQNEAQ. The CDR3 nucleotides read TGTGCCAGCAGCCCCGGGGTCGGGGGCGTGTTGTACGAGCAGTACTTC. Translating gives CASSPGVGGVLYEQYF.

This clonotype was observed a handful of times. The chain is built from TRBV20-1 and TRBJ2-7; possible D gene TRBD2, 5 bases. V was cut by 3 bases and J by 2 bases, with 11 bases left in between. The CDR3 covers 13 residues. Germline V lookup: CDR1 DFQATT, CDR2 SNEGSKA (reference sequence). CDR3 sequence (DNA): TGCAGTGCTAGCGGGGATAATACCTACGAGCAGTACTTC. Translating gives CSASGDNTYEQYF.

The gene calls are TRBV11-2 and TRBJ2-7; TRBD1 matches 11 bases. V trimming: 0 bases; J trimming: 4 bases; junction bases outside the gene matches: 8. This CDR3 region has 17 residues. Germline assignment: CDR1 SGHAT and CDR2 FQNNGV. The CDR3 protein is CASSLDQWDRGSYEQYF. The CDR3 DNA reads as TGTGCCAGCAGCTTAGATCAATGGGACAGGGGGTCTTACGAGCAGTACTTC.

The chain couples TRBV29-1 to TRBJ2-1; TRBD1 agrees at 9 bases. CDR3 size: 18 residues. V dropped 7 bases and J dropped 7; count of bases not matched to a gene: 23. Germline V gene sequence: CDR1 SQVTM, CDR2 ANQGSEA. The CDR3 is CSDTTRTGVRARSNEQFF. CDR3 nucleotide sequence: TGCAGCGACACAACCAGGACAGGGGTGAGAGCGCGGTCTAATGAGCAGTTCTTC.

The rearrangement links TRBV27 to TRBJ2-7; D might be TRBD1 or TRBD2, each matching 5 bases. CDR1 and CDR2 from the germline V gene are MNHEY and SMNVEV (reference sequence). Trimming cost V 2 bases and J 7 bases, with 15 bases left between them. CDR3 length: 14 amino acids. For the CDR3, the DNA is TGTGCCAGCAGTTTAACGGGGCAGAGCAATGAGCAGTACTTC. It yields the protein CASSLTGQSNEQYF.

The J gene is TRBJ2-7, the V gene TRBV25-1, with 14 bases matching TRBD2. The J call may not be correct, given that the DNA end is closer to TRBJ2-5. The CDR3 extends over 19 amino acids. Germline values: CDR1 MGHDK, CDR2 SYGVNS. In nucleotides, the CDR3 is TGTGCCAGCAGTGAACCGGGACTAGCGGGAGCAGGAACAAGAGAGACCCAGTACTTC. Protein: CASSEPGLAGAGTRETQYF.

The chain employs TRBV29-1 and TRBJ2-3; no definite D call. Trimming pared 7 bases from V and 7 bases from J, leaving 24 bases between. The CDR3 is 15 amino acids. Germline assignment: CDR1 SQVTM and CDR2 ANQGSEA. This CDR3 reads CSAALRLDPTNTQYF. The CDR3 DNA reads TGCAGCGCTGCTTTAAGATTGGACCCCACCAATACGCAGTATTTT.

V gene TRBV20-1 combines with J gene TRBJ2-1; 8 bases match TRBD2. Germline trimming cut 5 bases from V and 0 bases from J; bases unmatched to any gene: 9. The V gene's germline CDR1 is DFQATT and CDR2 SNEGSKA (reference sequence). CDR3 length equals 16 residues. CDR3 in DNA: TGCAGTGCTGCCGGGAGCGGGAGAGGCTCCTACAATGAGCAGTTCTTC. It encodes CSAAGSGRGSYNEQFF.

The chain recombines TRBV19 with TRBJ2-1; D unclear. This CDR3 is 13 amino acids long. V dropped 3 bases and J dropped 5 bases, with 8 bases sitting between them. The germline V gene encodes CDR1 LNHDA and CDR2 SQIVND (reference sequence). This CDR3 reads CASSIEFHNEQFF. In DNA, the CDR3 is TGTGCCAGTAGTATCGAATTCCACAATGAGCAGTTCTTC.

The V call is TRBV27, the J call TRBJ1-1, with D perhaps matching TRBD1 (5 bases). This CDR3 region has 13 residues. From germline, CDR1 is MNHEY and CDR2 SMNVEV (reference sequence). The V and J ends lost 6 bases and 3 bases respectively, with 11 bases between them. The CDR3 sequence is CASSRRAYTEAFF. The CDR3 DNA sequence: TGTGCCAGCAGCCGCAGGGCTTACACTGAAGCTTTCTTT.

The gene calls are TRBV29-1 and TRBJ2-2, with TRBD1 identical over 8 bases. Germline V gene data show CDR1 as SQVTM and CDR2 as ANQGSEA. This CDR3 is built from 15 residues. With V trimmed by 3 bases and J by 1 base, 4 bases remained unmatched. CDR3 residues: CSVEQGARNTGELFF. Written as DNA, the CDR3 is TGCAGCGTTGAGCAGGGGGCGCGGAACACCGGGGAGCTGTTTTTT.

The V gene is TRBV3-1, the J gene TRBJ2-5, with TRBD2 matching over 8 bases. Germline lookup yields CDR1 LGHDT and CDR2 YNNKEL (reference sequence). V lost 0 bases and J lost 3; bases outside the gene matches: 3. There are 15 residues in the CDR3. CDR3 residues: CASSQEGLVEETQYF. Here the CDR3 DNA reads TGTGCCAGCAGCCAAGAGGGACTAGTCGAAGAGACCCAGTACTTC.

This sequence joins TRBV28 and TRBJ2-7; 10 bases are shared with TRBD1. CDR1 MDHEN and CDR2 SYDVKM come from the germline V gene. Losses at the gene ends were 7 bases for V and 2 bases for J; bases not matched to a gene: 8. The CDR3 is 15 amino acids. This chain's CDR3 is CASKRGTGVTYEQYF. The CDR3 region has the DNA TGTGCCAGCAAAAGGGGGACAGGGGTAACCTACGAGCAGTACTTC.

This chain uses TRBV25-1 with TRBJ2-1; D is unresolved. Germline-derived CDR1 and CDR2 are MGHDK and SYGVNS. The ends were cut back, 6 bases at V and 9 bases at J, with 9 bases in the middle. The CDR3 spans 11 residues. Written as DNA, the CDR3 is TGTGCCAGCAGGAGAGGTGGTGAGCAGTTCTTC. Residues: CASRRGGEQFF.

This rearrangement joins TRBV6-8 to TRBJ1-2, with TRBD1 matching 8 bases. Germline CDR1 MNHGY, CDR2 SAAAGT. V dropped 6 bases and J dropped 3; count of bases not matched to a gene: 6. This CDR3 spans 14 amino acids. CDR3 in amino acids: CASSSGGFHYGYTF. The DNA of the CDR3 is TGTGCCAGCAGCTCAGGGGGCTTCCACTATGGCTACACCTTC.

The V call is TRBV21-1, the J call TRBJ2-2; the table names TRBD1, a call not compared with the DNA. TRBV21-1 is assigned pseudogene status. The CDR3 consists of 17 residues. CDR3 amino acids: CASSKRRDSHNTGELFF. CDR3 DNA: TGTGCCAGCAGCAAACGACGGGACAGTCACAACACCGGGGAGCTGTTTTTT.

This chain joins TRBV6-2 or TRBV6-3 and TRBJ1-1; a possible D gene is TRBD1 (6 bases). CDR1 is MNHEY and CDR2 is SVGEGT in the germline V gene. The CDR3 extends over 14 amino acids. The ends were cut back, 6 bases at V and 3 bases at J, with 14 bases in the middle. The CDR3 sequence: CASREGDKDTEAFF. Here the CDR3 DNA reads TGTGCCAGCAGGGAAGGGGACAAGGACACTGAAGCTTTCTTT.

The chain links TRBV5-1 to TRBJ1-2; possibly TRBD1 for D (6 bases). V lost 0 bases to trimming and J lost 2 bases, with 14 bases between them. The CDR3 covers 16 residues. Germline CDR1 SGHRS, CDR2 YFSETQ. The chain's CDR3 is CASSLALGARNYGYTF. CDR3 DNA sequence: TGCGCCAGCAGCTTGGCCCTGGGGGCCCGGAACTATGGCTACACCTTC. The variable domain in full, with the rest retrieved from reference TRBV5-1 and TRBJ1-2, is KAGVTQTPRYLIKTRGQQVTLSCSPISGHRSVSWYQQTPGQGLQFLFEYFSETQRNKGNFPGRFSGRQFSNSRSEMNVSTLELGDSALYLCASSLALGARNYGYTFGSGTRLTVV.

The chain has TRBV6-6 and TRBJ2-2, with 7 bases aligning to TRBD1. The CDR3 covers 15 residues. CDR1 and CDR2 from the germline V gene are MNHNY and SVGAGI (reference sequence). After removal of 1 base from V and 6 bases from J, the junction contained 5 bases not matched to a gene. The CDR3 nucleotides are TGTGCCAGCAGTTACTACAGTACAGGGGCCGGGGAGCTGTTTTTT. Translation: CASSYYSTGAGELFF.